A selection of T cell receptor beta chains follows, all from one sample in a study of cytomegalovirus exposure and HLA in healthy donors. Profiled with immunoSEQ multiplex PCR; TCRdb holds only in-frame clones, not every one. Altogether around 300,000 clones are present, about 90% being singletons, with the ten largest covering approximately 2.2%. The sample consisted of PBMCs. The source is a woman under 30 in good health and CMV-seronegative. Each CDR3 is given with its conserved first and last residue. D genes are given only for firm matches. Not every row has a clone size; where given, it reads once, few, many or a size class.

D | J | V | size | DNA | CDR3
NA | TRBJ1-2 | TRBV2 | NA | TGTGCCGGCAGTGAAGAATGGGCAGATAACTATGGCTACACCTTC | CAGSEEWADNYGYTF
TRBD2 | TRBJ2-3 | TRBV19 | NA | TGTGCCAGTAGTATAGATTTCGTACTAGCGGGGGCTATAAATACGCAGTATTTT | CASSIDFVLAGAINTQYF
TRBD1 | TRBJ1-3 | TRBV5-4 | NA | TGTGCCAGCAGCGCCGGGACAGGAGGAAACACCATATATTTT | CASSAGTGGNTIYF
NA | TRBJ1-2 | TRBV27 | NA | TGTGCCAGCAGTTTAGGTTGGGGGCTCGGCTACACCTTC | CASSLGWGLGYTF
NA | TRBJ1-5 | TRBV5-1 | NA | TGCGCCAGCAGCGTTACCGGAGGTCCCACTCCGAGTCAGCCCCAGCATTTT | CASSVTGGPTPSQPQHF
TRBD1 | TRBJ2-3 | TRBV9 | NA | TGTGCCAGCAGCGGAGAGGGACAGTTAGATACGCAGTATTTT | CASSGEGQLDTQYF
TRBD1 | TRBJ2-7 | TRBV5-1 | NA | TGCGCCAGCAGTCGGGACAGGGGCTTCTACGAGCAGTACTTC | CASSRDRGFYEQYF
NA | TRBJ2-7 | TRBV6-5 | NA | TGTGCCAGCAGTCTATCACAGTTCATTTTGAGCGAGCAGTACTTC | CASSLSQFILSEQYF
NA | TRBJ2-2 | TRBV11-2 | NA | TGTGCCAGCAGCTTGGCAGGGGACGGGGAGCTGTTTTTT | CASSLAGDGELFF
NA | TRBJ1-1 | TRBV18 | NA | TGTGCCAGCTCACGCGGGGAGGGGAGCACTGAAGCTTTCTTT | CASSRGEGSTEAFF
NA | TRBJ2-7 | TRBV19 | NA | TGTGCCAGTAGTATACCGGGACAAAGCTACGAGCAGTACTTC | CASSIPGQSYEQYF
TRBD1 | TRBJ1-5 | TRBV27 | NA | TGTGCCAGCAGTGGACAGGGAAATCAGCCCCAGCATTTT | CASSGQGNQPQHF
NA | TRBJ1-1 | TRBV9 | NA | TGTGCCAGCAGCGCCGATTCGACGGGTTACACTGAAGCTTTCTTT | CASSADSTGYTEAFF
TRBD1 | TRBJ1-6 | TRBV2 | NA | TGTGCCAGCAGTGAGACAGGGGTTATGTCCTCCTATAATTCACCCCTCCACTTT | CASSETGVMSSYNSPLHF
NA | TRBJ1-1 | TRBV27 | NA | TGTGCCAGCAGTTTAGTCCCGGGACAGAACACTGAAGCTTTCTTT | CASSLVPGQNTEAFF
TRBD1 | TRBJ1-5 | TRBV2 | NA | TGTGCCAGCAGTGGGACAGGCGCAGGGACCCAGCATTTT | CASSGTGAGTQHF
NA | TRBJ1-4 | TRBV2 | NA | TGTGCCAGCAGTGAAACGATAGGAGGTGAAAAACTGTTTTTT | CASSETIGGEKLFF
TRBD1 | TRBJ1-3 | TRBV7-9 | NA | TGTGCCAGCAGCTTACCGACCAGGACAGGGGGAAACACCATATATTTT | CASSLPTRTGGNTIYF
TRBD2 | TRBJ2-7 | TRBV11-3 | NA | TGTGCCAGCAGCTTAGGTCGGGGGGGCTCCTACGAGCAGTACTTC | CASSLGRGGSYEQYF
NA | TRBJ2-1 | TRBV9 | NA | TGTGCCAGCTCCATTCAGGACTACCATATCAATGAGCAGTTCTTC | CASSIQDYHINEQFF
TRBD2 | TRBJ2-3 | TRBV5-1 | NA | TGCGCCAGCAGCCCGACCGGGACTAGCGGGGCCACAGATACGCAGTATTTT | CASSPTGTSGATDTQYF
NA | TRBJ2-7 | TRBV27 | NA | TGTGCCAGCAGTGAGAGGGGAGGTAGGAGCTCCTACGAGCAGTACTTC | CASSERGGRSSYEQYF
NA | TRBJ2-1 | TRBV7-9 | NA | TGTGCCAGCGGAGTTGGTGAGCAGTTCTTC | CASGVGEQFF
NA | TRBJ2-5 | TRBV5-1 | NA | TGCGCCAGCAGCTTGGCCATTACGGGTAGCGCGAGAGAGACCCAGTACTTC | CASSLAITGSARETQYF
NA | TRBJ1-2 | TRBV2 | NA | TGTGCCAGCAGTGAGGCCTTCGGAGACCATGGCTACACCTTC | CASSEAFGDHGYTF
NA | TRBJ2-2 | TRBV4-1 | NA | TGCGCCAGCCGTCACATCCCCGTGGCCGGGGAGCTGTTTTTT | CASRHIPVAGELFF
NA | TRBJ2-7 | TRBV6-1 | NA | TGTGCCAGCAAGATAGAGGGGACACCGATCCTCGAGCAGTACTTC | CASKIEGTPILEQYF
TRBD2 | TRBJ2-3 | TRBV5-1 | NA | TGCGCCAGCAGCTTGTCCCCAGCGGGGGGGCAAGATACGCAGTATTTT | CASSLSPAGGQDTQYF
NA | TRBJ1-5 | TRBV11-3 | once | TGTGCCAGCAGCGGAGGCTGGCAGGCAAATAGCAATCAGCCCCAGCATTTT | CASSGGWQANSNQPQHF
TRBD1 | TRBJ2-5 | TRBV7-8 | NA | TGTGCCAGCAGCTTAGACAGGGGAGAGACCCAGTACTTC | CASSLDRGETQYF
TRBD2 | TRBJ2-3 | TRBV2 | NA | TGTGCCAGAACCCTAGCGGGGGGGCCGGGAGATACGCAGTATTTT | CARTLAGGPGDTQYF